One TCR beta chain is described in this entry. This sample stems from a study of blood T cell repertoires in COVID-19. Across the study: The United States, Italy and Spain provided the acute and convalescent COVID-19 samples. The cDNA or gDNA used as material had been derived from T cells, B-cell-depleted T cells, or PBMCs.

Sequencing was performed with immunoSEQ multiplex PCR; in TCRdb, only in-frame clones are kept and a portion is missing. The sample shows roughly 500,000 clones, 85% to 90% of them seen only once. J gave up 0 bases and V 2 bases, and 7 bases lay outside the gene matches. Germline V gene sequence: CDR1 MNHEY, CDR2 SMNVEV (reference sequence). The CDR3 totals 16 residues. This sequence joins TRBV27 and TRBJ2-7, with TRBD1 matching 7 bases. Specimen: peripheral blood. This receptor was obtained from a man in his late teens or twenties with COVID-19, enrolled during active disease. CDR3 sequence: CASSLQGQRSSYEQYF. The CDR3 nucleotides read TGTGCCAGCAGTTTACAGGGACAGAGGAGCTCCTACGAGCAGTACTTC.